This T cell receptor (beta chain) was captured in a study of beta chain features in type 1 diabetes. Study results and caveats: Moderate but significant shortening of TCRB CDR3s was recorded in all four CD4+ subsets from Type 1 diabetes patients.

Comment on this clone: The antigen is undetermined.

Expressed TCRB transcripts got sequenced, as all isolated RNA was reverse transcribed. On average, stem cell-like memory T cell samples had approximately 930,000 reads. Only in-frame clones appear in the TCRdb table, and some are missing; sequencing was by immunoSEQ multiplex PCR. The data contain under 25,000 clones, about 50% of them seen just once; the ten biggest clones take up 0.37%. CD4+ naive, central memory, regulatory and stem cell-like memory cells were sorted via CD45RO/CCR7/CD25/CD127/CD95/CD27. Unmatched junction bases numbered 5, after V lost 0 bases and J lost 6 bases. This CDR3 region has 14 residues. In germline, CDR1 is SGHRS, CDR2 YFSETQ.

V usage is TRBV5-1 and J usage is TRBJ1-1; 7 positions match TRBD1. The sequenced sample consisted of stem cell memory CD4+ T cells from blood. The TCR was taken from a man between 18 and 29 years old with type 1 diabetes. The CDR3 DNA follows: TGCGCCAGCAGCTTGGCGACAGGGTTCTCTGAAGCTTTCTTT. As protein: CASSLATGFSEAFF. Filled out from reference TRBV5-1 and TRBJ1-1, the complete variable domain reads KAGVTQTPRYLIKTRGQQVTLSCSPISGHRSVSWYQQTPGQGLQFLFEYFSETQRNKGNFPGRFSGRQFSNSRSEMNVSTLELGDSALYLCASSLATGFSEAFFGQGTRLTVV.